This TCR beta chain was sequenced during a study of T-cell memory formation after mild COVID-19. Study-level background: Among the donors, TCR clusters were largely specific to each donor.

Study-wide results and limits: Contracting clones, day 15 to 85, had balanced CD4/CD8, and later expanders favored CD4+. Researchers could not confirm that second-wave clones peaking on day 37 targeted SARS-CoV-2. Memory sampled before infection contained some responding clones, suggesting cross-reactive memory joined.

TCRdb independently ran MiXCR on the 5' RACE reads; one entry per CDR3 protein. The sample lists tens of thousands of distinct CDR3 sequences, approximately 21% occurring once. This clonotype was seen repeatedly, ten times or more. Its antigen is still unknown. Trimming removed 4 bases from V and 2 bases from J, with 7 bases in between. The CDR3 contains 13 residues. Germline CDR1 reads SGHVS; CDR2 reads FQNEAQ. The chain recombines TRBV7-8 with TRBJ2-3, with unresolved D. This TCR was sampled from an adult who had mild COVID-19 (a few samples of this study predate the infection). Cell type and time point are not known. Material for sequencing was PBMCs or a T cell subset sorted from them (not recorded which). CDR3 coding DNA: TGTGCCAGCAGCTCGAGACCCACAGATACGCAGTATTTT. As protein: CASSSRPTDTQYF.